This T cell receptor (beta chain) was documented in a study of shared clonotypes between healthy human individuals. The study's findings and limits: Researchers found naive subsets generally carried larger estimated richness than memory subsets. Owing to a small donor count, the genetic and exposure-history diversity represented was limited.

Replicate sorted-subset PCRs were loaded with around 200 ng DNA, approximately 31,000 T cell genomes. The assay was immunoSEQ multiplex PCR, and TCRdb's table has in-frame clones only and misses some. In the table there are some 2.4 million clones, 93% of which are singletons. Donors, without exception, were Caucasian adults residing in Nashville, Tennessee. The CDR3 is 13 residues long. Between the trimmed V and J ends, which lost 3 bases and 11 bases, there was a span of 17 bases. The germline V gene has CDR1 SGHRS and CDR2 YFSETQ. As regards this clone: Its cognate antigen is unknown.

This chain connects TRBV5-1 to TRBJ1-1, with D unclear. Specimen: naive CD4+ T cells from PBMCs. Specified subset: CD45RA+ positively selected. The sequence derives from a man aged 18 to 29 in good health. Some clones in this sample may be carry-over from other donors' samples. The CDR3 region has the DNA TGCGCCAGCAGCTCTCCGGACCTGCGAAGGGCTTTCTTT. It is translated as CASSSPDLRRAFF.